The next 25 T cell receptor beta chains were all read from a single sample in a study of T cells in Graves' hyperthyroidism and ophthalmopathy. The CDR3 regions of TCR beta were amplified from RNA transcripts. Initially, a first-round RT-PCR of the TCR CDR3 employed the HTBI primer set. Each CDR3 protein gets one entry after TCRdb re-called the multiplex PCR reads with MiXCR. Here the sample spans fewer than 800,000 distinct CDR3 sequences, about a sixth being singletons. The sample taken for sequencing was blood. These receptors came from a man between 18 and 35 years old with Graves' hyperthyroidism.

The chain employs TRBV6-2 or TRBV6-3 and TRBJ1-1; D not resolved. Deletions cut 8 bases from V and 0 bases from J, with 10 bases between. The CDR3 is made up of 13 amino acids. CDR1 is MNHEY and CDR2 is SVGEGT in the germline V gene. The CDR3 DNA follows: TGTGCCAGCCTCAATGCTGTGAACACTGAAGCTTTCTTT. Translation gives CASLNAVNTEAFF.

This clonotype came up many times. The CDR3 DNA reads TGTGCCAGCAGTTCTGGTTCTCCCCCCCACGAGCAGTACTTC. Its translation is CASSSGSPPHEQYF. The V gene is TRBV12-3 or TRBV12-4, the J gene TRBJ2-7, with D uncertain. The CDR3 length is 14 residues. Trimming stripped 4 bases from V and 5 bases from J, with 15 bases between.

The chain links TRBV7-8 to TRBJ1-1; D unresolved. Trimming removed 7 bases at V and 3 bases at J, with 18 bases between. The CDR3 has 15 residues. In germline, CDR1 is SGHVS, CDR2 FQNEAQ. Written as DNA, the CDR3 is TGTGCCAGCACGCGGCAGGAGGCGTATTACACTGAAGCTTTCTTT. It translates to CASTRQEAYYTEAFF.

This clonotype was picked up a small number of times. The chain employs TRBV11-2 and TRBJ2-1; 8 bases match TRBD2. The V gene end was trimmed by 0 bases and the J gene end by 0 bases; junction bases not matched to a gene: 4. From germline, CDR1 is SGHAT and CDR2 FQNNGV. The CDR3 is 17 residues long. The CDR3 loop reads CASSLDLRGGSYNEQFF. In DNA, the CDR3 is TGTGCCAGCAGCTTAGACCTACGGGGGGGCTCCTACAATGAGCAGTTCTTC. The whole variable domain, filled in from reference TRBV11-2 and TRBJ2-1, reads EAGVAQSPRYKIIEKRQSVAFWCNPISGHATLYWYQQILGQGPKLLIQFQNNGVVDDSQLPKDRFSAERLKGVDSTLKIQPAKLEDSAVYLCASSLDLRGGSYNEQFFGPGTRLTVL.

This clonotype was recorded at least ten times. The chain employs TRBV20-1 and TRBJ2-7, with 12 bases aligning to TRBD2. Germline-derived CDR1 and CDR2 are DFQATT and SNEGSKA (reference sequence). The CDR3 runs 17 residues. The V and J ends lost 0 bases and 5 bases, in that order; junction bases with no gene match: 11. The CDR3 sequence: CSARDASGRAKDNEQYF. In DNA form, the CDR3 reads TGCAGTGCTAGAGATGCTAGCGGGAGGGCTAAGGATAACGAGCAGTACTTC.

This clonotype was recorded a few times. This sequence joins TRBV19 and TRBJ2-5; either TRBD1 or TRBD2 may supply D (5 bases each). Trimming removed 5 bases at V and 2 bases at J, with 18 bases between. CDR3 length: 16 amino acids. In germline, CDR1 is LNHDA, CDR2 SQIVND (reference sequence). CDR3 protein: CASSSRDHSRQETQYF. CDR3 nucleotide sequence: TGTGCCAGTAGTTCCCGGGACCACTCACGGCAAGAGACCCAGTACTTC. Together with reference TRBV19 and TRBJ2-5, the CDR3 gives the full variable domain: DGGITQSPKYLFRKEGQNVTLSCEQNLNHDAMYWYRQDPGQGLRLIYYSQIVNDFQKGDIAEGYSVSREKKESFPLTVTSAQKNPTAFYLCASSSRDHSRQETQYFGPGTRLLVL.

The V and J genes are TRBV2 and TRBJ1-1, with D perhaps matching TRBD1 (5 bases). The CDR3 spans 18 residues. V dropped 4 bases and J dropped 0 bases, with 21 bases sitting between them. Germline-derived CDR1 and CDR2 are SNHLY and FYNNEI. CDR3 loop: CASSVPERGMRLNTEAFF. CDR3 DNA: TGTGCCAGCAGTGTCCCGGAAAGGGGCATGAGGTTGAACACTGAAGCTTTCTTT.

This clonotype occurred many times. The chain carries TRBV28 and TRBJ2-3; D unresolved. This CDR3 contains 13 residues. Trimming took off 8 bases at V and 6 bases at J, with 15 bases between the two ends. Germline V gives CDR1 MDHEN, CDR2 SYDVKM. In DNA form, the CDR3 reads TGTGCCAGCCGTCGCCTTAATTGGGATACGCAGTATTTT. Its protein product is CASRRLNWDTQYF.

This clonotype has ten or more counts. The CDR3 here is CSASIRGREFTGELFF. CDR3 coding DNA: TGCAGTGCCAGCATCCGGGGACGGGAGTTCACCGGGGAGCTGTTTTTT. The chain combines TRBV20-1 with TRBJ2-2, with TRBD2 as a possible D gene (6 bases). Trimming took 6 bases from V and 4 from J, leaving 21 bases between them. CDR1 is DFQATT and CDR2 is SNEGSKA in the germline V gene (reference sequence). The CDR3 covers 16 residues.

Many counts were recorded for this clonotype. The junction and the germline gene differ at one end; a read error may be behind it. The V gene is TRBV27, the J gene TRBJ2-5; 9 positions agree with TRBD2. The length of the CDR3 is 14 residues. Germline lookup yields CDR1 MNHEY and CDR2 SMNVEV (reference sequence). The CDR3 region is CASSRLTGTSTLHF. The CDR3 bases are TGTGCCAGCAGTCGCCTCACCGGGACTAGCACGCTCCACTTC.

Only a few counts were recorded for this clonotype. CDR3 in amino acids: CASRERTGCYSNQPQHF. CDR3 DNA sequence: TGCGCCAGCAGGGAGAGGACAGGGTGTTATAGCAATCAGCCCCAGCATTTT. J is TRBJ1-5 and V is TRBV10-1; 8 positions agree with TRBD1. The ends lost 6 bases at V and 0 bases at J; junction bases unmatched: 10. The germline gives CDR1 WNHNN, CDR2 SYGVQD (reference sequence). CDR3 length: 17 residues.

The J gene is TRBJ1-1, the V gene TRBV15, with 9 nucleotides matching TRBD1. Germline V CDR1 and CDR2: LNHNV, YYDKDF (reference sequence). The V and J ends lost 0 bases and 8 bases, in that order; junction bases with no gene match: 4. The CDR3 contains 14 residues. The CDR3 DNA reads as TGTGCCACCAGCAGAGATTGGGGACAGGGAGAAGCTTTCTTT. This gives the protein CATSRDWGQGEAFF.

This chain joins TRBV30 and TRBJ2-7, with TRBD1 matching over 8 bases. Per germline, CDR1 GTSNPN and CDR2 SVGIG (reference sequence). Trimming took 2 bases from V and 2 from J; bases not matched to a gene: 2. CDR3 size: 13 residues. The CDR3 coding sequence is TGTGCCTGGAGTATGGACAGGGCCTACGAGCAGTACTTC. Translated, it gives CAWSMDRAYEQYF.

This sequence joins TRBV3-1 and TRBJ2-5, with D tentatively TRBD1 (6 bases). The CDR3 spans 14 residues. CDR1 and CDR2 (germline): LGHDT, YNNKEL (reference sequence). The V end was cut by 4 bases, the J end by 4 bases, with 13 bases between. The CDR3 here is CASSPRTVRETQYF. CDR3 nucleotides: TGTGCCAGCAGCCCCCGGACAGTACGAGAGACCCAGTACTTC.

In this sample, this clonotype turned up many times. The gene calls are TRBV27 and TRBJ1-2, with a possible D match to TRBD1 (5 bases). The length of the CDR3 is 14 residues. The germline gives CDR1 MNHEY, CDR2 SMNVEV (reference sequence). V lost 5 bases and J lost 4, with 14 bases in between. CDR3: CASSPLRGPYGYTF. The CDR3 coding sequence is TGTGCCAGCAGTCCACTTCGGGGACCCTATGGCTACACCTTC.

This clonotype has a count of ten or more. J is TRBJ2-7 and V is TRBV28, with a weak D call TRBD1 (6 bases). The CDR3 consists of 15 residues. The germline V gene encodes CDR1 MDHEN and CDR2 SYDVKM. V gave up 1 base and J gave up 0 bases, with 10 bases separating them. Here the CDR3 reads CASSLSPGVSYEQYF. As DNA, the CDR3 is TGTGCCAGCAGTTTATCCCCAGGGGTCTCCTACGAGCAGTACTTC.

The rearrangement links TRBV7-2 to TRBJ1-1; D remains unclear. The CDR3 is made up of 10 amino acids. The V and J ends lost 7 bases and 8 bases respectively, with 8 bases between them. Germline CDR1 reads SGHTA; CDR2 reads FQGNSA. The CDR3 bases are TGTGCCAGCAACTCGCAGGAAGCTTTCTTT. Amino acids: CASNSQEAFF.

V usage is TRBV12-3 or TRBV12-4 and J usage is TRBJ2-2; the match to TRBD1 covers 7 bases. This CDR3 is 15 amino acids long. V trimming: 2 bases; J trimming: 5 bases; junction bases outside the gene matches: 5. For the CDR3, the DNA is TGTGCCAGCAGTTTATTGACAGGGCTAACCGGGGAGCTGTTTTTT. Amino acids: CASSLLTGLTGELFF.

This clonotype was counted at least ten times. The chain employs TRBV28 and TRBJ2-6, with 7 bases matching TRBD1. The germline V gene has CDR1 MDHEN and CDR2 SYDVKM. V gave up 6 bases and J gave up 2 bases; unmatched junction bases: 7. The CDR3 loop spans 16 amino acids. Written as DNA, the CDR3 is TGTGCCAGCAGACAAACACAGGGGCCTGGGGCCAACGTCCTGACTTTC. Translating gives CASRQTQGPGANVLTF.

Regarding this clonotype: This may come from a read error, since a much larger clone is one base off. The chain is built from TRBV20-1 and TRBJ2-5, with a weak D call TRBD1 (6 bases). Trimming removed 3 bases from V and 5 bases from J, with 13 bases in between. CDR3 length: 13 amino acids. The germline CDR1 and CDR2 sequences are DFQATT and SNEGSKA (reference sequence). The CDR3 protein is CSASDGQRETQYF. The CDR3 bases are TGCAGTGCTAGCGATGGACAGCGGGAGACCCAGTACTTC.

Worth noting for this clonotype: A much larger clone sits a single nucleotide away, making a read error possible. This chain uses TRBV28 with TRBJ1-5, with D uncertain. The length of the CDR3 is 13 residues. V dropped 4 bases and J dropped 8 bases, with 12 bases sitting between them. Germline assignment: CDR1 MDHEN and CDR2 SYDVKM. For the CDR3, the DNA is TGTGCCAGCAGTTCGTACTCCGGGGAGCCCCAGCATTTT. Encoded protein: CASSSYSGEPQHF.

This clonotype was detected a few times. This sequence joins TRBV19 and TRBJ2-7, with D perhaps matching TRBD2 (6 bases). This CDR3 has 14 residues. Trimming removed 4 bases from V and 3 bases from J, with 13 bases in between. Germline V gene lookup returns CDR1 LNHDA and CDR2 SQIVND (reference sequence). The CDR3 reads CASSTDGTYYEQYF. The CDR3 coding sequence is TGTGCCAGTAGTACCGATGGGACTTACTACGAGCAGTACTTC. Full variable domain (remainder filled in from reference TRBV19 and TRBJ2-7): DGGITQSPKYLFRKEGQNVTLSCEQNLNHDAMYWYRQDPGQGLRLIYYSQIVNDFQKGDIAEGYSVSREKKESFPLTVTSAQKNPTAFYLCASSTDGTYYEQYFGPGTRLTVT.

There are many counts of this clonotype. The CDR3 DNA reads as TGCAGTGCTAGAGATCTAGGGACAGAGTACAATGAGCAGTTCTTC. This encodes CSARDLGTEYNEQFF. The J gene is TRBJ2-1, the V gene TRBV20-1; TRBD1 matches at 7 bases. Germline V gives CDR1 DFQATT, CDR2 SNEGSKA (reference sequence). Trimming removed 0 bases from V and 4 bases from J; junction bases left unmatched: 6. This CDR3 comprises 15 residues.

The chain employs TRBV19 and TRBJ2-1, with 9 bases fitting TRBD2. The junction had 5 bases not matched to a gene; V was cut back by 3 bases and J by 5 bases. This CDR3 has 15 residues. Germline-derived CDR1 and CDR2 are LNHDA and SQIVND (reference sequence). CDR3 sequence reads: CASSILVAGDNEQFF. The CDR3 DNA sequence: TGTGCCAGTAGTATTCTAGTAGCGGGAGACAATGAGCAGTTCTTC.

CDR3 region: CASAAEAFTEAFF. The CDR3 DNA reads TGTGCCAGTGCCGCGGAGGCGTTCACTGAAGCTTTCTTT. The chain joins TRBV19 to TRBJ1-1; no firm D call. The CDR3 length is 13 residues. Germline assignment: CDR1 LNHDA and CDR2 SQIVND (reference sequence). V was clipped by 8 bases and J by 4 bases, with 14 bases between them. Variable domain in full (rest from reference TRBV19 and TRBJ1-1): DGGITQSPKYLFRKEGQNVTLSCEQNLNHDAMYWYRQDPGQGLRLIYYSQIVNDFQKGDIAEGYSVSREKKESFPLTVTSAQKNPTAFYLCASAAEAFTEAFFGQGTRLTVV.